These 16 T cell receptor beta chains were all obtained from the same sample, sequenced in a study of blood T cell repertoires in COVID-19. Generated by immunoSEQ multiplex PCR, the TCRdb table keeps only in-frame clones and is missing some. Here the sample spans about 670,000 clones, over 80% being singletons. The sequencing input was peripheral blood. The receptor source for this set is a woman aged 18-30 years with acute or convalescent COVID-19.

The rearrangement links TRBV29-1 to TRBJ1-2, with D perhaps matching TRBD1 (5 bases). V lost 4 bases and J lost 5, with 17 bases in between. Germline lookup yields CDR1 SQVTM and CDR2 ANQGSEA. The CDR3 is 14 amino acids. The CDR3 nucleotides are TGCAGCGTTGGGCGGGGGGATGAGGTGTATGGCTACACCTTC. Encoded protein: CSVGRGDEVYGYTF.

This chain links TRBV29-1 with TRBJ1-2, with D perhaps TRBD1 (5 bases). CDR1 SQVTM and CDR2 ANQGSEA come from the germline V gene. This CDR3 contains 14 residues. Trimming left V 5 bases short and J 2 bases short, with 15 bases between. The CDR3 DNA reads TGCAGCGTTTCCCACGAAGGGGCCAACTATGGCTACACCTTC. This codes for CSVSHEGANYGYTF.

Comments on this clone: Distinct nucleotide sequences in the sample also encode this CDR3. Here the CDR3 reads CASSSTGDNSPLHF. CDR3 in DNA: TGCGCCAGCAGCTCGACAGGGGATAATTCACCCCTCCACTTT. The chain recombines TRBV5-1 with TRBJ1-6, with 8 bases lining up with TRBD1. Germline values: CDR1 SGHRS, CDR2 YFSETQ. With V trimmed by 3 bases and J by 5 bases, 1 base remained unmatched. The CDR3 extends over 14 amino acids.

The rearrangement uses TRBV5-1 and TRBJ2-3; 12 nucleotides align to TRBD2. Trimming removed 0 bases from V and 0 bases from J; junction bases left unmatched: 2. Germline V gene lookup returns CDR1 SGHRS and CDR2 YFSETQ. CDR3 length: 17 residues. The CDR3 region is CASSLGLAGASTDTQYF. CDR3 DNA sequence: TGCGCCAGCAGCTTGGGACTAGCGGGGGCCAGCACAGATACGCAGTATTTT.

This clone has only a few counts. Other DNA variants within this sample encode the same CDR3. CDR3 residues: CAWSAGGGYTF. CDR3 DNA: TGTGCCTGGAGTGCCGGAGGTGGCTACACCTTC. The V and J genes are TRBV30 and TRBJ1-2; D gene uncertain. The CDR3 is made up of 11 amino acids. Germline V gene sequence: CDR1 GTSNPN, CDR2 SVGIG (reference sequence). Trimming left V 1 base short and J 7 bases short, with 7 bases between.

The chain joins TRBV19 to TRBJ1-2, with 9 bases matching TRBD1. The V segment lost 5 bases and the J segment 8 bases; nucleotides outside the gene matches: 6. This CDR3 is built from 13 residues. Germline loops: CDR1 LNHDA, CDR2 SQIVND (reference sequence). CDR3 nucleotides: TGTGCCAGTAGTTGGGACAGGGTTGTAGGCTACACCTTC. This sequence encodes CASSWDRVVGYTF.

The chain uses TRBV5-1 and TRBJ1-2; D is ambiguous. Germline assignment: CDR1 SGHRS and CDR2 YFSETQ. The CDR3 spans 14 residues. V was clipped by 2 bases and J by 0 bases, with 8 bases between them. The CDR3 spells CASSLGGTNYGYTF. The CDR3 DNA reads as TGCGCCAGCAGCTTAGGAGGGACTAACTATGGCTACACCTTC. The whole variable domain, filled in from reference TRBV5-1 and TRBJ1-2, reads KAGVTQTPRYLIKTRGQQVTLSCSPISGHRSVSWYQQTPGQGLQFLFEYFSETQRNKGNFPGRFSGRQFSNSRSEMNVSTLELGDSALYLCASSLGGTNYGYTFGSGTRLTVV.

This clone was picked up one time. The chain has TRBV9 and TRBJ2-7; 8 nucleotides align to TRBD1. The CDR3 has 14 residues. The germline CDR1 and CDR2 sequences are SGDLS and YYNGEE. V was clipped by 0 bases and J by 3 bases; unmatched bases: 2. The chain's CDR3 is CASSVGTGNYEQYF. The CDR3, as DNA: TGTGCCAGCAGCGTAGGGACAGGGAACTACGAGCAGTACTTC.

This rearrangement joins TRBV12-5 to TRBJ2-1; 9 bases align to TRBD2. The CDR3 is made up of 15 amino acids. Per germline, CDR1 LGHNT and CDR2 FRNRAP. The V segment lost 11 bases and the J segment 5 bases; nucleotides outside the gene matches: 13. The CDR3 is CAGSPRGGWDNEQFF. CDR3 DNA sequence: TGTGCTGGAAGCCCGCGGGGGGGCTGGGACAATGAGCAGTTCTTC.

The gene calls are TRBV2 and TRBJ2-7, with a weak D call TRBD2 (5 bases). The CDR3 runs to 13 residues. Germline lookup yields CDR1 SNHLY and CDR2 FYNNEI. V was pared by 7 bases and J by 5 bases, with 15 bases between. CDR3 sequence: CASTDGRVHEQYF. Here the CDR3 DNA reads TGTGCCAGCACGGATGGGAGAGTCCACGAGCAGTACTTC.

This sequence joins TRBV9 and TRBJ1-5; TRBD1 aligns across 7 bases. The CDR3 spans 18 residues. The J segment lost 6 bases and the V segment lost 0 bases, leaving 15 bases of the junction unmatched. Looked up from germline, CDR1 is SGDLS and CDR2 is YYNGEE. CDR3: CASSVEVTVDRYVQPQHF. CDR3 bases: TGTGCCAGCAGCGTAGAAGTTACCGTGGACAGGTATGTTCAGCCCCAGCATTTT.

In DNA, the CDR3 is TGTGCCAGCAGCTTAGAGGGGGGGAGGCAGCCCCAGCATTTT. Translating it yields CASSLEGGRQPQHF. The chain has TRBV7-9 and TRBJ1-5; D possibly corresponds to TRBD1 (6 bases). Per the germline V gene, CDR1 is SEHNR and CDR2 is FQNEAQ (reference sequence). The CDR3 runs 14 residues. The V end lost 1 base, the J end lost 7 bases, and 11 bases lay between the germline ends.

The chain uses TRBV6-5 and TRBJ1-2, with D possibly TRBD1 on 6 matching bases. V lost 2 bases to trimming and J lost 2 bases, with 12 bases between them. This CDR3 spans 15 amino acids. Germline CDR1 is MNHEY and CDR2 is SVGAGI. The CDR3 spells CASSYKAGTNYGYTF. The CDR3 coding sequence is TGTGCCAGCAGTTACAAGGCAGGGACAAACTATGGCTACACCTTC.

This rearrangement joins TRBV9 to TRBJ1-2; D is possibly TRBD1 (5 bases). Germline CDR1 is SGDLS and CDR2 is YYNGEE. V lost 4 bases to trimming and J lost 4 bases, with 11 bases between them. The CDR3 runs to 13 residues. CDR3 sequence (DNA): TGTGCCAGCAGCCCAGAGGACATCTATGGCTACACCTTC. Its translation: CASSPEDIYGYTF. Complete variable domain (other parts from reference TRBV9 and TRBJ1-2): DSGVTQTPKHLITATGQRVTLRCSPRSGDLSVYWYQQSLDQGLQFLIQYYNGEERAKGNILERFSAQQFPDLHSELNLSSLELGDSALYFCASSPEDIYGYTFGSGTRLTVV.

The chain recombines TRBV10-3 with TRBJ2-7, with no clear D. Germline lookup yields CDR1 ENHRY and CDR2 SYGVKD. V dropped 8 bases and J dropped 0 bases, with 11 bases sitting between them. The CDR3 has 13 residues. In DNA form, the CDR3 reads TGTGCCATCGCCCTGACAAGCTCCTACGAGCAGTACTTC. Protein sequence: CAIALTSSYEQYF.

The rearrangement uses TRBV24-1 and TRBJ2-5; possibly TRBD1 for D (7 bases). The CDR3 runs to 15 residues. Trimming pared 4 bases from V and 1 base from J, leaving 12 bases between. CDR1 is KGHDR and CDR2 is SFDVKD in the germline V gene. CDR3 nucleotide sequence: TGTGCCACCAGTGAGCGGGGACAGATCCAAGAGACCCAGTACTTC. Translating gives CATSERGQIQETQYF.